This T cell receptor (beta chain) originates from a study of tumor-infiltrating lymphocytes in primary liver carcinoma. Findings and limits, study-wide: Tumors and blood were compared for top-250-clone fraction, and tumors had the significantly higher value (p = 0.039). Bulk, unsorted sampling meant CD4+ and CD8+ repertoires went uncompared.

With a constant-region primer, TCR beta cDNA was made from 500 ng of total RNA. Three-round nested multiplex PCR performed with slightly modified ARM-PCR produced the TCR beta libraries. Rounds one and two of PCR, each of around 11 cycles, were primed with TRBV1-TRBV30 forward primers and a C-beta reverse primer. Using its own MiXCR run on the multiplex PCR reads, TCRdb lists one record per CDR3 protein. This sample has 300,000 to 400,000 distinct CDR3 sequences, with less than 65% found just once. Blood RNA was derived from unsorted whole blood, and germline DNA was extracted too. Among the patients, all had chronic HBV infection and none had been treated. Presurgery, about 3.9 milliliters of peripheral blood were collected. Germline CDR1 and CDR2: MNHNY and SVGAGI (reference sequence). This CDR3 region has 16 residues. On this clonotype: As yet, its antigen is unknown. A single base separates this from a much larger clone, so it may be a read error.

The V gene is TRBV6-6, the J gene TRBJ2-5; 11 bases align to TRBD2. The receptor comes from a man in his forties with primary liver carcinoma and hepatitis B virus infection. The specimen was peripheral blood. This CDR3 is CASSHGVAGGRETHYF. CDR3 coding DNA: TGTGCCAGCAGCCACGGGGTAGCGGGAGGGCGAGAGACCCACTACTTC.